This TCR beta chain was recorded in a study of blood T cell repertoires in COVID-19 (dated by TCRdb to between 2020 and 2021). The study in broad terms: The collaborator samples originated in the United States, Italy and Spain and spanned the acute and convalescent phases of COVID-19. The prospective study material was composed of cDNA or gDNA derived from T cells, B-cell-depleted T cells, or PBMCs. The dataset comprised deeply sampled blood TCRbeta repertoires from subjects exposed to, actively infected with, or recovered from COVID-19. The repertoires were released in a freely available public database meant as a resource for research on the immune response to SARS-CoV-2. The samples were drawn from the first 160 participants of the ongoing ImmuneRACE study and from 950 to 1,500 subjects provided by 6 global collaborators. A de-identified subject ID, COVID-19 status, age in years and sex were almost always included in the sample metadata. Where HLA class I and class II types were available, the types were taken from metadata supplied by the sample provider, not from assay-based typing.

The CDR3 runs 15 residues from the cysteine to the phenylalanine. CDR3 DNA is the only sequence kept; it has 45 bases, read in frame from the first base. The junction shows trimming of 6 bases on V and 4 bases on J, plus 15 bases between the germline ends. CDR1 and CDR2, per the germline V gene, are SNHLY and FYNNEI. The paper as a whole reports these results and caveats: How much clinical and demographic metadata was included differed by source and by participant, and the metadata was provided uncurated.

TCRbeta CDR3 regions were amplified from genomic DNA using the immunoSEQ Assay, a bias-controlled multiplex PCR. The original methods were these. The number of nucleated cells in each sample was estimated from the amplification of reference gene primers within the assay. Sequence reads were collapsed and filtered to measure the absolute abundance of every unique TCRbeta CDR3 rearrangement. For each sample, productive Simpson clonality was calculated as the square root of Simpson's diversity index over productive rearrangements. TCRdb limited this immuneACCESS table to in-frame rearrangements with V and J called. A share of clones is missing; checked studies link under half to unresolved V genes, and the rest is unexplained. D and trimming come from the DNA, and the V and J calls and clone size come from that table. In all, the sample holds 170,000 or so clones, and roughly 80% of those were seen once. The ten largest clonotypes hold 1.5% to 1.7% of the sample.

Whole blood was collected in K2EDTA tubes by collaborating institutions according to the institutions' own protocols. For TCRbeta analysis, collaborators shipped samples as frozen whole blood, isolated PBMCs, or DNA extracted from either of those sample types. With respect to this clone: The specificity of this receptor is unknown. One base away there is no much larger clone; base qualities are not given.

In this chain, TRBV2 is recombined with TRBJ1-4, with TRBD1 as a weak D call on 5 bases. The sequence came from a human donor in a cohort sampled during active COVID-19. The sequencing sample was made of peripheral blood. The nucleotides are TGTGCCAGCAGGTCCTCCAGGGCCCATAATGAAAAACTGTTTTTT. Its protein product is CASRSSRAHNEKLFF.